This TCR beta chain was sequenced for a study of blood T cell repertoires in COVID-19. Study context: Some COVID-19 samples were acute and others convalescent; all came from the United States, Italy and Spain.

This CDR3 is built from 13 residues. Looked up from germline, CDR1 is SEHNR and CDR2 is FQNEAQ (reference sequence). V lost 5 bases, J lost 4 bases, and 4 bases stayed unmatched. Profiling relied on immunoSEQ multiplex PCR, and the TCRdb table lists in-frame clones only, not all of them. The table shows about 100,000 clones, with over 80% occurring only once. The chain carries TRBV7-9 and TRBJ2-5; 7 bases agree with TRBD2. The source is a man in his forties or fifties with active or convalescent COVID-19. Material: peripheral blood. CDR3 in DNA: TGTGCCAGCAGCCTGGGGGGGACAGAGACCCAGTACTTC. Amino acid sequence: CASSLGGTETQYF.